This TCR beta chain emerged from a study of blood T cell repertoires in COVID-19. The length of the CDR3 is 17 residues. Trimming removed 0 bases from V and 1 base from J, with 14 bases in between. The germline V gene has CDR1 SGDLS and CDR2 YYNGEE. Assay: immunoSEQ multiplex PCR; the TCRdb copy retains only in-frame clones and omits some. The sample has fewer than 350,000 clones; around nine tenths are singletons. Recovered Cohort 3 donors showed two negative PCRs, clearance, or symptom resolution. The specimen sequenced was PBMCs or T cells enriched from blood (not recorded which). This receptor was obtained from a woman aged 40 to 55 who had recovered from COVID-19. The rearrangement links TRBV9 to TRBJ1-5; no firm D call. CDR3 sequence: CASSVAPTPPSNQPQHF. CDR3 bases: TGTGCCAGCAGCGTAGCCCCGACACCTCCGAGCAATCAGCCCCAGCATTTT.